This T cell receptor beta chain derives from a study of blood T cell repertoires in COVID-19. Overall study: Acute-phase and convalescent COVID-19 samples originated in the United States, Italy and Spain. PBMCs, B-cell-depleted T cells, or T cells provided the cDNA or gDNA that made up the material.

Per the authors' pipeline: Counts of nucleated cells, estimated from reference gene primer amplification, were obtained. Clones were sequenced by immunoSEQ multiplex PCR, and TCRdb holds only the in-frame ones, with some missing. For V, J and clone size, that table is used; D and trimming come from the DNA. The sample contains roughly 49,000 clones, over 70% of which appear only once. Looked up from germline, CDR1 is MNHEY and CDR2 is SVGAGI. This CDR3 region has 13 residues. Trimming cost V 8 bases and J 1 base, with 11 bases left between them. The chain couples TRBV6-5 to TRBJ1-2; D is unresolved. Sequences were obtained from peripheral blood. The source of this sequence is a woman older than 75 with acute or convalescent COVID-19. In nucleotides, the CDR3 is TGTGCCAGCCGGGGAATCCTTAACTATGGCTACACCTTC. Translation gives CASRGILNYGYTF.